What follows are 9 T cell receptor beta chains derived from one specimen sequenced in a study of post-analysis software for immune sequencing data. These TCRs' antigens remain unknown. Findings of the study overall: Included in a set of 5 or 6 TRBV segments more frequent in patients than controls were TRBV5-6, TRBV5-1 and TRBV20-1.

Unique molecular identifiers had been added to the TCR beta cDNA libraries. A single record per CDR3 protein comes from TCRdb applying MiXCR to the PCR reads. The sample shows fewer than 850,000 distinct CDR3 sequences, 25% to 30% of them seen only once. The sample taken for sequencing was blood. The receptors here all came from a girl under 18 with multiple sclerosis.

This clonotype was picked up a small number of times. The V gene is TRBV20-1, the J gene TRBJ2-7; D may be TRBD2 (7 bases). The CDR3 contains 14 residues. Germline assignment: CDR1 DFQATT and CDR2 SNEGSKA (reference sequence). V was shortened by 0 bases and J by 5 bases, with 14 bases between the two germline ends. As DNA, the CDR3 is TGCAGTGCTAGAGATCTGAGGGGGGGCGACGAGCAGTACTTC. Its translation is CSARDLRGGDEQYF.

This clonotype was counted at least ten times. This chain uses TRBV29-1 with TRBJ2-7, with D uncertain. The CDR3 is 11 amino acids. Germline V gene sequence: CDR1 SQVTM, CDR2 ANQGSEA. Trimming removed 5 bases from V and 1 base from J, with 6 bases in between. For the CDR3, the DNA is TGCAGCGTTATGTTGTCCTACGAGCAGTACTTC. Translation: CSVMLSYEQYF.

The gene calls are TRBV29-1 and TRBJ2-7, with 11 positions matching TRBD1. CDR3 size: 13 residues. Germline loops: CDR1 SQVTM, CDR2 ANQGSEA. With V trimmed by 4 bases and J by 4 bases, 3 bases remained unmatched. CDR3: CSVGTGGWYEQYF. DNA for the CDR3: TGCAGCGTTGGGACAGGGGGCTGGTACGAGCAGTACTTC.

On this clonotype itself: Compared with germline, one end of the junction differs, possibly owing to a read error. This rearrangement joins TRBV7-2 to TRBJ2-3; D is perhaps TRBD1 (5 bases). CDR1 is SGHTA, CDR2 FQGNSA, per germline. CDR3 size: 12 residues. The CDR3 DNA reads TGTGCCGGCAGCCCCAGGGCAGATACGCAGTATTTT. Translation: CAGSPRADTQYF.

The gene calls are TRBV20-1 and TRBJ2-1, with D hard to call. The V gene lost 6 bases and the J gene lost 0 bases, with 12 bases spanning the gap. The CDR3 consists of 14 residues. Germline V gene data show CDR1 as DFQATT and CDR2 as SNEGSKA (reference sequence). The CDR3, as DNA: TGCAGTGCCCAGGACGGTAGCTCCTACAATGAGCAGTTCTTC. This encodes CSAQDGSSYNEQFF.

The genes are TRBV5-1 and TRBJ2-1; no reliable D call. V shed 4 bases and J shed 10 bases, with 15 bases lying between them. Germline values: CDR1 SGHRS, CDR2 YFSETQ. The CDR3 is 13 residues long. CDR3 in amino acids: CASSPLLSREQFF. The CDR3 DNA reads TGCGCCAGCAGCCCGCTCCTCTCAAGGGAGCAGTTCTTC.

This clonotype has just a few counts. The gene calls are TRBV29-1 and TRBJ2-1; 15 nucleotides match TRBD2. Germline trimming cut 6 bases from V and 0 bases from J; bases unmatched to any gene: 6. The germline CDR1 and CDR2 sequences are SQVTM and ANQGSEA. The CDR3 runs 17 residues. The CDR3, as DNA: TGCAGCGTCGAGGGGACTAGCGGGGGGATCTCCTACAATGAGCAGTTCTTC. It is translated as CSVEGTSGGISYNEQFF.

V and J are TRBV12-3 or TRBV12-4 and TRBJ1-2, with TRBD1 identical over 8 bases. This CDR3 contains 14 residues. V lost 6 bases, J lost 7 bases, and 10 bases stayed unmatched. The CDR3 loop reads CASRPKTGVGGYTF. CDR3 nucleotides: TGTGCCAGCAGACCAAAGACAGGGGTTGGTGGCTACACCTTC.

The V call is TRBV20-1, the J call TRBJ2-3; 13 nucleotides agree with TRBD2. CDR1 and CDR2 (germline): DFQATT, SNEGSKA (reference sequence). The CDR3 totals 15 residues. The V gene end was trimmed by 4 bases and the J gene end by 3 bases; junction bases not matched to a gene: 4. The CDR3 spells CSATLLAGGTDTQYF. CDR3 DNA sequence: TGCAGTGCTACCTTACTAGCGGGGGGGACAGATACGCAGTATTTT.